The subject of this entry is one TCR beta chain. TCRdb's copy holds only in-frame clones and misses some; the assay was immunoSEQ multiplex PCR. The data contain roughly 720,000 clones, roughly 91% of them singletons. The data are from a study of shared clonotypes between healthy human individuals. Study-wide background: Three plates each covered CD4 naive and memory; CD8 naive two, CD8 memory one.

There are 14 residues in the CDR3. J gave up 2 bases and V 4 bases, and 5 bases lay outside the gene matches. Germline V gives CDR1 SGHTA, CDR2 FQGNSA. This sequence joins TRBV7-2 and TRBJ2-7, with 7 bases aligning to TRBD1. Sequencing used memory CD8+ T cells from PBMCs. The subset: CD45RO+ cells pooled with CCR7-negative TemRA cells. The sequence was collected from a man between 18 and 29 years old in good health. Some clones in this sample may be carry-over from other donors' samples. The CDR3 loop reads CASSSAGQAYEQYF. The CDR3 nucleotides read TGTGCCAGCAGCTCCGCAGGACAGGCCTACGAGCAGTACTTC. Using reference TRBV7-2 and TRBJ2-7 for the parts outside the CDR3, the full variable domain is GAGVSQSPSNKVTEKGKDVELRCDPISGHTALYWYRQSLGQGLEFLIYFQGNSAPDKSGLPSDRFSAERTGGSVSTLTIQRTQQEDSAVYLCASSSAGQAYEQYFGPGTRLTVT.